The present entry profiles one TCR beta chain with its context. The antigen it binds to is not known. No base quality values were provided; no much bigger clone lies one nucleotide off. This sample was included in a study of blood T cell repertoires in COVID-19 (dated by TCRdb to 2019 to 2021). With respect to the entire study: Collaborator samples came from the United States, Italy and Spain and covered acute and convalescent phases of COVID-19. Nearly every sample came with metadata listing a de-identified subject ID, COVID-19 status, age in years and sex. Subjects who had been exposed to COVID-19, were actively infected with it, or had recovered from it provided the deeply sampled blood TCRbeta repertoires that made up the dataset. The material from the prospective study consisted of cDNA or gDNA derived from T cells, B-cell-depleted T cells, or PBMCs. The repertoires were released in a freely available public database meant as a resource for research on the immune response to SARS-CoV-2. The samples were drawn from the first 160 participants of the ongoing ImmuneRACE study and from 1,200 or so subjects provided by 6 global collaborators. Where available, HLA class I and class II types were taken from metadata supplied by the sample provider and were not determined by assay-based typing. Here is what the overall study found, with its caveats: The amount of clinical and demographic metadata varied by source and participant and was provided uncurated.

Collaborating institutions collected whole blood in K2EDTA tubes following their own protocols. For TCRbeta analysis, collaborators shipped samples as frozen whole blood, isolated PBMCs, or DNA extracted from either of those sample types. V gives up 3 bases and J gives up 2 bases, and the segment between their germline ends measures 11 bases. Reading the germline V gene gives CDR1 SGHRS and CDR2 YFSETQ. Taken from cysteine to phenylalanine, the CDR3 has 14 residues. Only the CDR3 portion is preserved as DNA: 42 bases, with reading frame beginning at the first base. TCRbeta CDR3 regions were amplified from genomic DNA by means of the immunoSEQ Assay, a bias-controlled multiplex PCR. As for how the authors treated the data: The number of nucleated cells in each sample was estimated by amplification of reference gene primers within the assay. To quantify the absolute abundance of each unique TCRbeta CDR3 rearrangement, sequence reads were collapsed and filtered. For each sample, productive Simpson clonality was calculated as the square root of Simpson's diversity index across productive rearrangements. Here the immuneACCESS table is served through TCRdb, limited to in-frame sequences with V and J called. Missing clones are a known gap in these copies; in checked studies unresolved V genes cover under half, and the rest lacks a known reason. D and trimming come from the DNA, and the V and J calls and clone size come from that table. This sample is represented by around 94,000 clones; approximately 80% of them were singletons. The ten largest clones add up to around 17% of the sample.

The rearrangement combines TRBV5-1 with TRBJ2-5; confidence is insufficient to name the D gene. The sample was peripheral blood. The clonotype originates from a human donor in a cohort sampled during active COVID-19. The DNA sequence reads TGCGCCAGCAGCTCGGTTAGTCTTCAAGAGACCCAGTACTTC. Translated, it gives CASSSVSLQETQYF.